This record covers a single TCR beta chain. Per the germline V gene, CDR1 is DFQATT and CDR2 is SNEGSKA (reference sequence). V lost 6 bases and J lost 4; bases outside the gene matches: 7. The CDR3 consists of 14 residues. Patients chosen for sequencing had shown CD8+CD57+ cell expansion by flow cytometry. These data come from a study of CD8+CD57+ T cells in acquired aplastic anemia. At the level of the study: DNA from sorted CD4+ and CD8+ cells averaged 3.2 ug.

Genomic DNA served as template for TCR beta VDJ and CDR3 profiling. TCRdb analysed the reads with MiXCR anew, one entry per CDR3 protein. Here the sample spans 150,000 to 200,000 distinct CDR3 sequences, roughly 43% being singletons. The receptor was isolated from a human donor with aplastic anemia. The chain couples TRBV20-1 to TRBJ1-2; TRBD1 aligns across 11 bases. The sequenced material came from sorted CD4+, CD8+, or CD8+CD57+ T cells (not recorded which) from PBMCs. Here the CDR3 DNA reads TGCAGTGCCCGGGGGACAGGGGGTGTCTATGGCTACACCTTC. It yields the protein CSARGTGGVYGYTF.